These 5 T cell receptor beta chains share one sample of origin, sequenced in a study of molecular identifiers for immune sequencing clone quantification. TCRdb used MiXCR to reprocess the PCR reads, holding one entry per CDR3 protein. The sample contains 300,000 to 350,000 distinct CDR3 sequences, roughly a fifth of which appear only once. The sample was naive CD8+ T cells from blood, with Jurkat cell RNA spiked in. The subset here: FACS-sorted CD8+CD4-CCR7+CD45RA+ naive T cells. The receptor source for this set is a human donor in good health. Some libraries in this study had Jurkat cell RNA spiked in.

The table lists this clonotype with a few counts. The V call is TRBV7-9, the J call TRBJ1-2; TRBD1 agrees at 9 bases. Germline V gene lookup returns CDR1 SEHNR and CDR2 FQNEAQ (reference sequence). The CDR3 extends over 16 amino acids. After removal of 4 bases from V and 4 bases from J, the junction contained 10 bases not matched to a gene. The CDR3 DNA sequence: TGTGCCAGCAGCTCCCCGGGACAGGGTCGGAGCTATGGCTACACCTTC. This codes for CASSSPGQGRSYGYTF.

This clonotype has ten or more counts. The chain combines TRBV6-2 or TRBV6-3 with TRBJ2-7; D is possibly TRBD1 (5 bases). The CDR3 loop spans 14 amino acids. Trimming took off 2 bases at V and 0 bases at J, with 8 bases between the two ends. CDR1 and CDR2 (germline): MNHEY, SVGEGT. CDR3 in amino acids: CASSYQGASYEQYF. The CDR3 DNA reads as TGTGCCAGCAGTTACCAAGGGGCCTCCTACGAGCAGTACTTC.

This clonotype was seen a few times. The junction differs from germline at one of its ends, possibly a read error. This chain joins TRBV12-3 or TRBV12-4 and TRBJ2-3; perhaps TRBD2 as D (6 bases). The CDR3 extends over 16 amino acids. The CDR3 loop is CASSLGFRGNTDSQYF. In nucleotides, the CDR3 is TGTGCCAGCAGTCTGGGCTTTCGGGGGAACACAGATTCGCAGTATTTT.

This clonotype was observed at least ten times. The CDR3: CASSQGSWGTEAFF. The CDR3 DNA follows: TGTGCCAGCAGCCAAGGCAGTTGGGGGACTGAAGCTTTCTTT. The chain employs TRBV14 and TRBJ1-1, with D possibly matching TRBD1 (5 bases). This CDR3 is built from 14 residues. V gave up 1 base and J gave up 5 bases, with 11 bases separating them. The germline V gene has CDR1 SGHDN and CDR2 FVKESK. The variable domain in full, completed from reference TRBV14 and TRBJ1-1, reads EAGVTQFPSHSVIEKGQTVTLRCDPISGHDNLYWYRRVMGKEIKFLLHFVKESKQDESGMPNNRFLAERTGGTYSTLKVQPAELEDSGVYFCASSQGSWGTEAFFGQGTRLTVV.

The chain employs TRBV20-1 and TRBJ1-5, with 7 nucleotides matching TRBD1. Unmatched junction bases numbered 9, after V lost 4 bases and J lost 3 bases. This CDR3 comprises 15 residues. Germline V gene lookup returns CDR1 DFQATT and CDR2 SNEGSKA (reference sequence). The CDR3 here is CSATPIGGFNQPQHF. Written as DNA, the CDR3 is TGCAGTGCTACCCCCATAGGGGGCTTCAATCAGCCCCAGCATTTT.